This TCR beta chain appears in the sequencing data of a study of CD8+ T cells in alopecia areata. On the study more broadly: A regimen of oral tofacitinib, 5 to 10 mg twice daily, was given to treated patients. Patients in the study were on tofacitinib for 6 to 18 months, then off it for 6 months.

RNA was isolated and reverse transcribed to cDNA, the sequencing template. Profiling relied on immunoSEQ multiplex PCR, and the TCRdb table lists in-frame clones only, not all of them. Of 130,000 to 150,000 clones in the sample, roughly 46% were seen once. Whole-study results and caveats: Whereas mice showed it more clearly, TCR sharing across patients was murkier, possibly because of HLA. Relative to normal scalp, lesional scalp, especially alopecia totalis/universalis, showed higher clonality.

Notes on this clone: Its antigen is unknown.

CDR3 size: 13 residues. V lost 3 bases and J 6 bases, leaving 12 bases between the germline ends. Germline CDR1 is LNHDA and CDR2 is SQIVND (reference sequence). The TCR sequence derives from a human donor with alopecia areata. The sequencing here drew on CD4+ T cells sorted from blood, taken at week 0. This chain connects TRBV19 to TRBJ2-7; no reliable D call. Here the CDR3 reads CASSIDPPGEQYF. The CDR3 DNA is TGTGCCAGTAGTATTGACCCCCCGGGCGAGCAGTACTTC.